The present entry profiles one T cell receptor beta chain with its context. The CDR3 loop spans 17 amino acids. Germline CDR1 reads SGHRS; CDR2 reads YFSETQ. V dropped 4 bases and J dropped 5; count of bases not matched to a gene: 15. The sample's time point: pretreatment peripheral blood. The data were obtained in a study of PD-L1 blockade in urothelial cancer. Across the study: Samples came from 3 weeks, at the second dose, and 6 weeks into treatment. A median blood sample held approximately 150,000 T cells and roughly 79,000 unique TCRs.

Profiling relied on immunoSEQ multiplex PCR, and the TCRdb table lists in-frame clones only, not all of them. Here the sample spans some 57,000 clones, 84% being singletons. The TCR sequence derives from a man aged 45-65 years with urothelial cancer. Here the sequenced sample was PBMCs, taken around atezolizumab (anti-PD-L1) treatment. The chain uses TRBV5-1 and TRBJ2-7, with TRBD1 identical over 10 bases. The CDR3 sequence: CASSPEVYGTGANEQYF. The CDR3 DNA reads as TGCGCCAGCAGCCCGGAGGTATACGGGACAGGGGCCAACGAGCAGTACTTC.